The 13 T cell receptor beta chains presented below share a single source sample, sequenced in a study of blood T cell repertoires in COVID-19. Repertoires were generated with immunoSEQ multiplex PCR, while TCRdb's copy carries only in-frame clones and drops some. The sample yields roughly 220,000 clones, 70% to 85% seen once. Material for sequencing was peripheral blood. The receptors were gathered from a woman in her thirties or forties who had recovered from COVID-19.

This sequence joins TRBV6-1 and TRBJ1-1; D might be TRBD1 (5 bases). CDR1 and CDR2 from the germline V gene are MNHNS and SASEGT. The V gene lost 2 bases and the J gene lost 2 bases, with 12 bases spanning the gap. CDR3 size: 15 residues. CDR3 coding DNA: TGTGCCAGCAGTGAACCAACAGGATTCAACACTGAAGCTTTCTTT. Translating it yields CASSEPTGFNTEAFF.

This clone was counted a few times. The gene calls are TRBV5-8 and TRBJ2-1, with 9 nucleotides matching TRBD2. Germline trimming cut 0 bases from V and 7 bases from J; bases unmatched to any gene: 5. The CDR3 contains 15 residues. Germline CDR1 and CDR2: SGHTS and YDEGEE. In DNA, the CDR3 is TGTGCCAGCAGCTTGGAGGCGGGGGGGCTTAATGAGCAGTTCTTC. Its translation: CASSLEAGGLNEQFF.

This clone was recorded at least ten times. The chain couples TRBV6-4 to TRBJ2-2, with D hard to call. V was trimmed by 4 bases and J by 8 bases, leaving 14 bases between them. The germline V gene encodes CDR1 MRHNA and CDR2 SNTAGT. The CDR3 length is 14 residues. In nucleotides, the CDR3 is TGTGCCAGCAGTGTCGGAGCCACTTCTGGGGAGCTGTTTTTT. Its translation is CASSVGATSGELFF.

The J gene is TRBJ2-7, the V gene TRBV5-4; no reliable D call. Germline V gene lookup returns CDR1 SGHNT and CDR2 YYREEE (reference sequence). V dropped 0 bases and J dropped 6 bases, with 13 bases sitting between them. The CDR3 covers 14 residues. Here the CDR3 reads CASSLAYVASEQYF. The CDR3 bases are TGTGCCAGCAGCTTGGCCTACGTTGCTTCCGAGCAGTACTTC.

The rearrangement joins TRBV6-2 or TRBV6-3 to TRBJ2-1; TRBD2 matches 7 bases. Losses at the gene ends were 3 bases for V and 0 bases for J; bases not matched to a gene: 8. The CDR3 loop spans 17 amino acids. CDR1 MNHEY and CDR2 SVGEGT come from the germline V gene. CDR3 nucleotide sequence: TGTGCCAGCAGTTATGATTTGGGGGGGAGCTCCTACAATGAGCAGTTCTTC. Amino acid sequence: CASSYDLGGSSYNEQFF.

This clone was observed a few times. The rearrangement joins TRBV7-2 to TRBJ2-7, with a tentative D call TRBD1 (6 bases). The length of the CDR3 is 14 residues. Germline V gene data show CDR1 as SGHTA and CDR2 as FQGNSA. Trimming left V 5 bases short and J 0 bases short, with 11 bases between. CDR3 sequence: CASSGQTVSYEQYF. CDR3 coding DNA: TGTGCCAGCAGCGGACAGACAGTCTCCTACGAGCAGTACTTC.

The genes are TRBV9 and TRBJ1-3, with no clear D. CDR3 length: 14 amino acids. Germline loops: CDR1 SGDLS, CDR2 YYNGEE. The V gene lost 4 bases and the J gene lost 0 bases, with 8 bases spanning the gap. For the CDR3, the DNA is TGTGCCAGCAGCAACCAGAACTCTGGAAACACCATATATTTT. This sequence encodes CASSNQNSGNTIYF.

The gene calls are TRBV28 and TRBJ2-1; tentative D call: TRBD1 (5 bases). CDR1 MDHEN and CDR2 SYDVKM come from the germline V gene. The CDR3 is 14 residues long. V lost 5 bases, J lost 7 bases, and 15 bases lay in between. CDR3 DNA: TGTGCCAGCAGTCTTCTGGACAACCCAAATGAGCAGTTCTTC. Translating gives CASSLLDNPNEQFF.

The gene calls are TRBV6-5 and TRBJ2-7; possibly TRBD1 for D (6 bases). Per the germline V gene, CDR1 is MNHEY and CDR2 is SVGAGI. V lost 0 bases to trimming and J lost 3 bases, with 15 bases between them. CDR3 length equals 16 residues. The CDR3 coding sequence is TGTGCCAGCAGTTACTCAGAACAGGGTGGTTACTACGAGCAGTACTTC. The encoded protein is CASSYSEQGGYYEQYF.

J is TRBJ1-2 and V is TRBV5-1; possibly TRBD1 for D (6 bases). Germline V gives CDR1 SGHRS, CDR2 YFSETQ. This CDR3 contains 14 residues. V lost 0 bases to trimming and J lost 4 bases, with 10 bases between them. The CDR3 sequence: CASSLERDTYGYTF. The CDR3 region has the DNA TGCGCCAGCAGCTTGGAGAGGGACACCTATGGCTACACCTTC.

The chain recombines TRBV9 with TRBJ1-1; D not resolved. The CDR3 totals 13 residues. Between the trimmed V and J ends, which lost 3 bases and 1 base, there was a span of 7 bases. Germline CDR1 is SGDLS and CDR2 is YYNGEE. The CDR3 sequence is CASSGKQNTEAFF. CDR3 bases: TGTGCCAGCAGCGGCAAACAGAACACTGAAGCTTTCTTT.

CDR3 sequence: CAICALWGWGMNTEAFF. CDR3 coding DNA: TGTGCCATCTGTGCTTTGTGGGGCTGGGGAATGAACACTGAAGCTTTCTTT. The V call is TRBV19, the J call TRBJ1-1, with D perhaps TRBD1 (5 bases). The CDR3 has 17 residues. Germline V lookup: CDR1 LNHDA, CDR2 SQIVND (reference sequence). Trimming removed 10 bases from V and 0 bases from J, with 24 bases in between.

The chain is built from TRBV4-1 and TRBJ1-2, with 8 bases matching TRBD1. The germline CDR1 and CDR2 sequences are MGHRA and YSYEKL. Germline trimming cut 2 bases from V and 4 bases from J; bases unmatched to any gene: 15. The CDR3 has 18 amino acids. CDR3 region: CASSQFAVRDRGFYGYTF. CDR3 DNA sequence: TGCGCCAGCAGCCAATTCGCGGTACGAGACAGGGGCTTCTATGGCTACACCTTC.